This section outlines one TCR beta chain sequence together with its context. Its target is not known. A multiplex PCR was run with 60 Vbeta primers and 13 Jbeta primers. TCRdb's copy holds only in-frame clones and misses some; the assay was immunoSEQ multiplex PCR. The sample has 170,000 or so clones; around 78% are singletons. Healthy bone marrow donors supplied every sample. The donors, nominally healthy at sampling, likely had unrecorded immune exposures. The sample originates from a study of cytomegalovirus exposure and HLA in healthy donors. Study-wide findings and caveats: According to a later analysis, most TCR beta chains associated with CMV appeared HLA-restricted.

Trimming removed 8 bases from V and 10 bases from J, with 20 bases in between. This CDR3 has 14 amino acids. Germline V gene data show CDR1 as MDHEN and CDR2 as SYDVKM. What was sequenced was PBMCs. The rearrangement uses TRBV28 and TRBJ1-4; TRBD1 might be the D (6 bases). The clonotype comes from a woman aged 50 to 65 in good health and CMV-seropositive. The DNA for the CDR3 is TGTGCCAGCGAGGGGGGAGGGCAGGTTGGAAAACTGTTTTTT. Its protein is CASEGGGQVGKLFF. The full variable domain, its missing parts supplied by reference TRBV28 and TRBJ1-4, is DVKVTQSSRYLVKRTGEKVFLECVQDMDHENMFWYRQDPGLGLRLIYFSYDVKMKEKGDIPEGYSVSREKKERFSLILESASTNQTSMYLCASEGGGQVGKLFFGSGTQLSVL.